This T cell receptor (beta chain) was found in a study of blood T cell repertoires in COVID-19. For the study at large: T cells, B-cell-depleted T cells, or PBMCs supplied cDNA or gDNA.

Enrollment of patients from Seattle took place during active infection, with longitudinal follow-up. In the original processing: Amplification from reference gene primers served as the basis for estimated nucleated cell counts. Sequenced by immunoSEQ multiplex PCR; TCRdb stores in-frame clones only, minus some. The DNA was the basis for D and trimming; V, J and clone size are from that table. The sample comprises 160,000 or so clones, around nine tenths of which are singletons, and under 13% rests with the top ten. The sequence was obtained from a woman in her 70s with COVID-19, enrolled during active disease. The sequenced material came from peripheral blood.

In nucleotides, the CDR3 is TGTGCCATCAGAGCTGCCGGGACAGGGCGCTACGAGCAGTACTTC. Translation gives CAIRAAGTGRYEQYF. The chain joins TRBV10-3 to TRBJ2-7, with 9 nucleotides matching TRBD1. CDR1 and CDR2 (germline): ENHRY, SYGVKD. Trimming removed 6 bases from V and 3 bases from J; junction bases left unmatched: 9. The CDR3 runs 15 residues.